This passage covers 26 T cell receptor beta chains from one sample sequenced in a study of T-cell reconstitution after alpha-beta-depleted transplantation in children. Unique molecular identifiers were used in preparing the TCRbeta library. TCRdb re-analysed the PCR reads in MiXCR, keeping a single row per CDR3 protein. The sample lists a few hundred thousand distinct CDR3 sequences; 10% to 15% were seen once. This material consisted of PBMCs, taken from the stem cell graft. The receptors shown here come from a human donor who donated a stem cell graft to a child with Fanconi anemia.

This clonotype was counted many times. This chain uses TRBV6-2 or TRBV6-3 with TRBJ2-1, with 8 bases identical to TRBD2. Trimming at V came to 2 bases and at J to 1 base, leaving 7 bases not matched to a gene. Looked up from germline, CDR1 is MNHEY and CDR2 is SVGEGT. The CDR3 is 17 residues long. CDR3 DNA: TGTGCCAGCAGTTACCGATCTAGCGGGCGGTCCTACAATGAGCAGTTCTTC. It encodes CASSYRSSGRSYNEQFF.

This clonotype was found a few times. The chain joins TRBV27 to TRBJ1-5, with a tentative D call TRBD1 (5 bases). V lost 1 base and J lost 2, with 9 bases in between. This CDR3 spans 15 amino acids. The germline gives CDR1 MNHEY, CDR2 SMNVEV (reference sequence). The CDR3 region has the DNA TGTGCCAGCAGTTTATGGGGGGACGGCAATCAGCCCCAGCATTTT. The encoded protein is CASSLWGDGNQPQHF.

The genes are TRBV27 and TRBJ2-7; D gene ambiguous. V was clipped by 3 bases and J by 5 bases, with 11 bases between them. The germline CDR1 and CDR2 sequences are MNHEY and SMNVEV (reference sequence). The CDR3 has 13 residues. The CDR3: CASSFSTTHEQYF. The CDR3 bases are TGTGCCAGCAGTTTTTCGACAACCCACGAGCAGTACTTC.

This clonotype came up many times. This rearrangement joins TRBV15 to TRBJ2-5; possible D gene TRBD2, 6 bases. Germline-derived CDR1 and CDR2 are LNHNV and YYDKDF (reference sequence). The V and J ends lost 3 bases and 2 bases respectively, with 10 bases between them. CDR3 size: 14 residues. The CDR3 coding sequence is TGTGCCACCAGCAGTGCGGGATTGCAAGAGACCCAGTACTTC. Its protein product is CATSSAGLQETQYF.

This clonotype turned up a few times. DNA for the CDR3: TGTGCCACGCGGGACAGCTACACTGAAGCTTTCTTT. The encoded protein is CATRDSYTEAFF. V is TRBV10-3 and J is TRBJ1-1; TRBD1 matches 7 bases. The CDR3 length is 12 residues. CDR1 and CDR2 from the germline V gene are ENHRY and SYGVKD. After removal of 10 bases from V and 3 bases from J, the junction contained 5 bases not matched to a gene.

This clonotype came up many times. The chain is built from TRBV4-3 and TRBJ2-5; D may be TRBD1 (5 bases). The germline V and J ends were trimmed by 2 bases and 6 bases, with 13 bases remaining between them. The CDR3 sequence is 14 residues long. Germline V gene lookup returns CDR1 LGHNA and CDR2 YSLEER. The CDR3 nucleotides read TGCGCCAGCAGCCAAAGTCTAGGGGAAAAGACCCAGTACTTC. Amino acids: CASSQSLGEKTQYF.

On this clonotype itself: This could be a read error, since a much larger clone is one nucleotide away. The CDR3 end shows no conserved phenylalanine or tryptophan, and so a read error is likely. The rearrangement joins TRBV5-1 to TRBJ2-7; D is tentatively TRBD1 or TRBD2 (5 bases each). CDR1 is SGHRS and CDR2 is YFSETQ in the germline V gene. The ends were cut back, 3 bases at V and 2 bases at J, with 15 bases in the middle. The CDR3 is 15 amino acids. CDR3 sequence: CASSSGWGTAYEQYC. DNA of the CDR3: TGCGCCAGCAGCTCTGGATGGGGGACGGCCTACGAGCAGTACTGC.

Comment on this clonotype: A read error may account for a junction end that differs from germline. The chain recombines TRBV5-1 with TRBJ2-2; TRBD2 is a possible D gene (5 bases). The CDR3 sequence is 16 residues long. CDR1 and CDR2 (germline): SGHRS, YFSETQ. This CDR3 is CASCLRASANTGELFF. CDR3 bases: TGCGCCAGCTGCTTGAGGGCATCAGCGAACACCGGGGAGCTGTTTTTT.

This clonotype was seen a few times. J is TRBJ2-5 and V is TRBV2, with D uncertain. Per germline, CDR1 SNHLY and CDR2 FYNNEI. The CDR3 covers 14 residues. V lost 2 bases and J lost 0, with 7 bases in between. The CDR3 DNA follows: TGTGCCAGCAGTGAACACCAGTACCAAGAGACCCAGTACTTC. It translates to CASSEHQYQETQYF. Using reference TRBV2 and TRBJ2-5 for the parts outside the CDR3, the full variable domain is EPEVTQTPSHQVTQMGQEVILRCVPISNHLYFYWYRQILGQKVEFLVSFYNNEISEKSEIFDDQFSVERPDGSNFTLKIRSTKLEDSAMYFCASSEHQYQETQYFGPGTRLLVL.

The table lists this clonotype with a few counts. The chain employs TRBV9 and TRBJ2-1; D gene ambiguous. From germline, CDR1 is SGDLS and CDR2 YYNGEE. This CDR3 is 16 amino acids long. With 4 bases removed from V and 0 bases from J, the gap between germline ends came to 14 bases. The chain's CDR3 is CASSPPSSYSYNEQFF. CDR3 DNA sequence: TGTGCCAGCAGCCCCCCGAGTTCGTACTCCTACAATGAGCAGTTCTTC. Complete variable domain (other parts from reference TRBV9 and TRBJ2-1): DSGVTQTPKHLITATGQRVTLRCSPRSGDLSVYWYQQSLDQGLQFLIQYYNGEERAKGNILERFSAQQFPDLHSELNLSSLELGDSALYFCASSPPSSYSYNEQFFGPGTRLTVL.

The sample holds many counts of this clonotype. CDR3 in DNA: TGTGCCAGCAGTGAATATTCGGGACTATTAAACAATGAGCAGTTCTTC. As protein: CASSEYSGLLNNEQFF. The genes are TRBV25-1 and TRBJ2-1; 7 bases are shared with TRBD2. The V gene end was trimmed by 0 bases and the J gene end by 5 bases; junction bases not matched to a gene: 7. The germline gives CDR1 MGHDK, CDR2 SYGVNS. The CDR3 is 16 residues long. Based on the CDR3 plus reference TRBV25-1 and TRBJ2-1, the full variable domain is EADIYQTPRYLVIGTGKKITLECSQTMGHDKMYWYQQDPGMELHLIHYSYGVNSTEKGDLSSESTVSRIRTEHFPLTLESARPSHTSQYLCASSEYSGLLNNEQFFGPGTRLTVL.

This clonotype was counted a few times. V and J are TRBV12-3 or TRBV12-4 and TRBJ1-5; 9 bases are a match to TRBD1. CDR3 length equals 16 residues. V lost 3 bases and J lost 3; bases outside the gene matches: 6. The CDR3 DNA is TGTGCCAGCAGTTTGGGGACAGGGCTCCCCAATCAGCCCCAGCATTTT. Amino acid sequence: CASSLGTGLPNQPQHF.

The chain recombines TRBV5-1 with TRBJ1-3; 9 nucleotides agree with TRBD1. J was trimmed by 0 bases and V by 2 bases; bases with no gene match: 12. The CDR3 totals 19 residues. Germline V lookup: CDR1 SGHRS, CDR2 YFSETQ. The CDR3 bases are TGCGCCAGCAGCTTTTCCGGGACAGGGATACCGTCCTCTGGAAACACCATATATTTT. Residues: CASSFSGTGIPSSGNTIYF.

This clonotype was counted at least ten times. The CDR3 DNA sequence: TGCAGCGTTGAACGGGATATAGACTCTGGGGCCAACGTCCTGACTTTC. Amino acids: CSVERDIDSGANVLTF. The chain is built from TRBV29-1 and TRBJ2-6, with D possibly TRBD2 on 5 matching bases. Between the trimmed V and J ends, which lost 2 bases and 0 bases, there was a span of 11 bases. The CDR3 runs 16 residues. Germline V gene lookup returns CDR1 SQVTM and CDR2 ANQGSEA.

This chain links TRBV12-3 or TRBV12-4 with TRBJ1-1, with TRBD1 as a possible D gene (6 bases). The CDR3 is 13 amino acids. Trimming took 6 bases from V and 6 from J, leaving 14 bases between them. The CDR3, as DNA: TGTGCCAGCAGAGATACAGGGATTTCTGAAGCTTTCTTT. Translation: CASRDTGISEAFF.

The chain links TRBV20-1 to TRBJ1-2; possibly TRBD1 for D (5 bases). The CDR3 is 16 residues long. Trimming cost V 5 bases and J 4 bases, with 23 bases left between them. Per germline, CDR1 DFQATT and CDR2 SNEGSKA (reference sequence). In nucleotides, the CDR3 is TGCAGTGCTCCAAAACTTTCGGGGCTGCTATCCTATGGCTACACCTTC. This codes for CSAPKLSGLLSYGYTF.

This clonotype occurred many times. The rearrangement links TRBV16 to TRBJ1-1, with a possible D match to TRBD1 (6 bases). The CDR3 covers 14 residues. CDR1 is KGHSY and CDR2 is FQNENV in the germline V gene. The ends were cut back, 4 bases at V and 8 bases at J, with 17 bases in the middle. Written as DNA, the CDR3 is TGTGCCAGCAGCCCCAATACGCCTACAGGGGAAGCTTTCTTT. Translated: CASSPNTPTGEAFF.

This clonotype was seen at least ten times. The chain carries TRBV7-2 and TRBJ1-2, with 7 bases that match TRBD1. The CDR3 contains 12 residues. In germline, CDR1 is SGHTA, CDR2 FQGNSA. The V segment lost 8 bases and the J segment 8 bases; nucleotides outside the gene matches: 8. The CDR3 loop is CASQPQGGGYTF. The CDR3 DNA reads TGTGCCAGCCAACCCCAGGGGGGAGGCTACACCTTC.

This chain's CDR3 is CASSPFRAGDTEAFF. CDR3 nucleotide sequence: TGTGCCAGCTCACCATTTAGGGCGGGGGACACTGAAGCTTTCTTT. This chain links TRBV18 with TRBJ1-1; possibly TRBD1 for D (5 bases). With 2 bases removed from V and 3 bases from J, the gap between germline ends came to 13 bases. Per germline, CDR1 KGHSH and CDR2 LQKENI. The CDR3 spans 15 residues.

This clonotype was found many times. The rearrangement joins TRBV5-1 to TRBJ1-2; TRBD1 matches at 8 bases. Per the germline V gene, CDR1 is SGHRS and CDR2 is YFSETQ. This CDR3 is 14 amino acids long. J was trimmed by 6 bases and V by 3 bases; bases with no gene match: 7. The CDR3 protein is CASSWGQVDDGYTF. As DNA, the CDR3 is TGCGCCAGCAGCTGGGGACAGGTCGACGATGGCTACACCTTC.

This clonotype appeared many times. The genes are TRBV5-4 and TRBJ2-7; tentative D call: TRBD1 (6 bases). Trimming cost V 0 bases and J 0 bases, with 10 bases left between them. There are 15 residues in the CDR3. Germline V gives CDR1 SGHNT, CDR2 YYREEE (reference sequence). CDR3: CASSLGTVSSYEQYF. The CDR3 DNA is TGTGCCAGCAGCTTGGGGACAGTGAGCTCCTACGAGCAGTACTTC.

This clonotype occurred a few times. The gene calls are TRBV3-1 and TRBJ1-2; D is ambiguous. V was cut by 2 bases and J by 6 bases, with 10 bases left in between. CDR1 is LGHDT, CDR2 YNNKEL, per germline (reference sequence). This CDR3 has 13 amino acids. CDR3 nucleotide sequence: TGTGCCAGCAGCCAATTTGACGGGGATGGCTACACCTTC. The encoded protein is CASSQFDGDGYTF. Full variable domain (outside the CDR3, taken from reference TRBV3-1 and TRBJ1-2): DTAVSQTPKYLVTQMGNDKSIKCEQNLGHDTMYWYKQDSKKFLKIMFSYNNKELIINETVPNRFSPKSPDKAHLNLHINSLELGDSAVYFCASSQFDGDGYTFGSGTRLTVV.

This chain joins TRBV20-1 and TRBJ1-5; D uncertain. CDR3 length equals 14 residues. Germline V CDR1 and CDR2: DFQATT, SNEGSKA (reference sequence). The V end lost 3 bases, the J end lost 7 bases, and 16 bases lay between the germline ends. CDR3 residues: CSASDNPEEQPQHF. CDR3 nucleotide sequence: TGCAGTGCTAGTGACAACCCCGAGGAGCAGCCCCAGCATTTT.

The chain recombines TRBV29-1 with TRBJ2-7; D may be TRBD1 (6 bases). The V end lost 5 bases, the J end lost 2 bases, and 10 bases lay between the germline ends. The CDR3 sequence is 12 residues long. The germline V gene encodes CDR1 SQVTM and CDR2 ANQGSEA. CDR3 sequence: CSVSGETYEQYF. The CDR3 DNA reads TGCAGCGTTTCAGGGGAAACCTACGAGCAGTACTTC.

In this sample, this clonotype turned up a few times. The chain is built from TRBV20-1 and TRBJ2-1; unclear D gene. CDR1 is DFQATT, CDR2 SNEGSKA, per germline (reference sequence). V was trimmed by 0 bases and J by 0 bases, leaving 12 bases between them. CDR3 size: 16 residues. CDR3 region: CSARDHGLRSYNEQFF. CDR3 coding DNA: TGCAGTGCTAGAGATCATGGCCTTCGCTCCTACAATGAGCAGTTCTTC.

This clonotype has just a few counts. J is TRBJ1-1 and V is TRBV27, with D tentatively TRBD1 (6 bases). CDR1 is MNHEY and CDR2 is SMNVEV in the germline V gene (reference sequence). The V end lost 5 bases, the J end lost 4 bases, and 14 bases lay between the germline ends. This CDR3 has 14 amino acids. The CDR3 nucleotides read TGTGCCAGCAGTCTAGGACAGCGAGCCACTGAAGCTTTCTTT. Its translation: CASSLGQRATEAFF.